Listed below are T cell receptor beta chains from one sample, sequenced in a study of T cell repertoires in cytomegalovirus infection. TCRdb reprocessed the reads via MiXCR and lists one record per CDR3 protein. Found here are about 230,000 distinct CDR3 sequences, approximately 7% of them singletons; the top ten hold more than 5.5%. Specimen: PBMCs. These receptors were collected from a human donor in good health (CMV status not recorded). Some clones in this sample may be carry-over from other donors' samples. CDR3s include the opening cysteine and the closing phenylalanine or tryptophan. Each record gives: CDR3 protein, CDR3 DNA, J gene, clone size, D gene, V gene. The D gene is left open where the match is weak. Clone size is not always given. Where it is, it says once, few, many or a class for expanded clones.

CDR3aa: CASSLDNSPLHF
CDR3nt: TGTGCCAGCAGCTTAGATAATTCACCCCTCCACTTT
j_gene: TRBJ1-6
abundance: many
d_gene: -
v_gene: TRBV7-6

CDR3aa: CASSPIGVNTEAFF
CDR3nt: TGTGCCAGCAGCCCGATTGGAGTGAACACTGAAGCTTTCTTT
j_gene: TRBJ1-1
abundance: -
d_gene: -
v_gene: TRBV14

CDR3aa: CASSKSGGVSYEQYF
CDR3nt: TGTGCCAGCAGTAAAAGCGGGGGGGTCTCCTACGAGCAGTACTTC
j_gene: TRBJ2-7
abundance: many
d_gene: TRBD2
v_gene: TRBV6-5

CDR3aa: CSAIVVRRGEDTQYF
CDR3nt: TGCAGTGCTATCGTCGTTAGACGGGGGGAAGATACGCAGTATTTT
j_gene: TRBJ2-3
abundance: few
d_gene: TRBD2
v_gene: TRBV20-1

CDR3aa: CTSSWGLEAFF
CDR3nt: TGTACCAGCAGCTGGGGCCTTGAAGCTTTCTTT
j_gene: TRBJ1-1
abundance: many
d_gene: -
v_gene: TRBV7-2

CDR3aa: CSAGQGGGELFF
CDR3nt: TGCAGCGCGGGACAGGGCGGCGGGGAGCTGTTTTTT
j_gene: TRBJ2-2
abundance: many
d_gene: TRBD1
v_gene: TRBV29-1

CDR3aa: CASSLSGAPNTEAFF
CDR3nt: TGCGCCAGCAGCTTGTCCGGGGCACCGAACACTGAAGCTTTCTTT
j_gene: TRBJ1-1
abundance: -
d_gene: -
v_gene: TRBV5-1

CDR3aa: CASSYDMGRGYQPQHF
CDR3nt: TGTGCCAGCAGTTACGACATGGGCAGGGGCTATCAGCCCCAGCATTTT
j_gene: TRBJ1-5
abundance: many
d_gene: -
v_gene: TRBV6-2/TRBV6-3

CDR3aa: CSAHLAGGSPGELFF
CDR3nt: TGCAGTGCGCACCTAGCGGGGGGGAGCCCCGGGGAGCTGTTTTTT
j_gene: TRBJ2-2
abundance: few
d_gene: TRBD2
v_gene: TRBV20-1

CDR3aa: CAWHQQGGVTEAFF
CDR3nt: TGTGCCTGGCATCAACAGGGGGGAGTCACTGAAGCTTTCTTT
j_gene: TRBJ1-1
abundance: -
d_gene: TRBD1
v_gene: TRBV30

CDR3aa: CASRVRNTEAFF
CDR3nt: TGTGCCAGCAGGGTGCGGAACACTGAAGCTTTCTTT
j_gene: TRBJ1-1
abundance: many
d_gene: -
v_gene: TRBV28

CDR3aa: CASSFLQTGIITDTQYF
CDR3nt: TGTGCCAGCAGTTTCCTACAGACAGGGATCATCACAGATACGCAGTATTTT
j_gene: TRBJ2-3
abundance: -
d_gene: TRBD1
v_gene: TRBV6-2/TRBV6-3

CDR3aa: CSVDLQSTDTQYF
CDR3nt: TGCAGCGTTGATCTACAGAGCACAGATACGCAGTATTTT
j_gene: TRBJ2-3
abundance: many
d_gene: -
v_gene: TRBV29-1

CDR3aa: CASSQDPLLLTPGTGGGDEQFF
CDR3nt: TGTGCCAGCAGCCAAGATCCATTATTACTTACACCCGGGACAGGGGGCGGCGATGAGCAGTTCTTC
j_gene: TRBJ2-1
abundance: many
d_gene: TRBD1
v_gene: TRBV14

CDR3aa: CSVEGFLGGTDTQYF
CDR3nt: TGCAGCGTCGAAGGGTTTCTGGGGGGCACAGATACGCAGTATTTT
j_gene: TRBJ2-3
abundance: -
d_gene: -
v_gene: TRBV29-1

CDR3aa: CASSLEGLAGGPSNEQFF
CDR3nt: TGTGCCAGCAGTTTAGAAGGACTAGCGGGGGGGCCAAGCAATGAGCAGTTCTTC
j_gene: TRBJ2-1
abundance: many
d_gene: TRBD2
v_gene: TRBV28

CDR3aa: CSARGSGGPQYTQYF
CDR3nt: TGCAGTGCTAGAGGTAGCGGGGGACCCCAATATACGCAGTATTTT
j_gene: TRBJ2-3
abundance: many
d_gene: TRBD2
v_gene: TRBV20-1

CDR3aa: CASSRDQSYEQYF
CDR3nt: TGTGCCAGCAGTAGGGACCAATCCTACGAGCAGTACTTC
j_gene: TRBJ2-7
abundance: many
d_gene: -
v_gene: TRBV12-3/TRBV12-4

CDR3aa: CASSDPRTPGSGYTF
CDR3nt: TGTGCCAGCAGTGACCCTCGGACTCCCGGCAGCGGCTACACCTTC
j_gene: TRBJ1-2
abundance: many
d_gene: -
v_gene: TRBV2

CDR3aa: CASSLLRQGASGELFF
CDR3nt: TGTGCCAGCAGTTTATTGCGGCAGGGGGCGAGCGGGGAGCTGTTTTTT
j_gene: TRBJ2-2
abundance: many
d_gene: TRBD1
v_gene: TRBV27

CDR3aa: CASSASTGVGQPQHF
CDR3nt: TGTGCCAGCAGCGCTTCAACAGGGGTTGGGCAGCCCCAGCATTTT
j_gene: TRBJ1-5
abundance: -
d_gene: TRBD1
v_gene: TRBV9

CDR3aa: CASSLTGQADNEQFF
CDR3nt: TGTGCCAGCAGCTTAACGGGACAGGCCGACAATGAGCAGTTCTTC
j_gene: TRBJ2-1
abundance: many
d_gene: TRBD1
v_gene: TRBV11-2

CDR3aa: CSARAGTSGKRHTGELFF
CDR3nt: TGCAGTGCTAGAGCCGGGACTAGCGGTAAAAGGCACACCGGGGAGCTGTTTTTT
j_gene: TRBJ2-2
abundance: many
d_gene: TRBD2
v_gene: TRBV20-1

CDR3aa: CASSYLTVNTEAFF
CDR3nt: TGTGCCAGCAGCTACTTGACCGTGAACACTGAAGCTTTCTTT
j_gene: TRBJ1-1
abundance: many
d_gene: -
v_gene: TRBV12-3/TRBV12-4

CDR3aa: CASTLGGGLSYEQYF
CDR3nt: TGTGCCAGTACCCTCGGCGGGGGCTTATCCTACGAGCAGTACTTC
j_gene: TRBJ2-7
abundance: many
d_gene: -
v_gene: TRBV28

CDR3aa: CSARGQTNTEAFF
CDR3nt: TGCAGTGCTAGAGGTCAGACGAACACTGAAGCTTTCTTT
j_gene: TRBJ1-1
abundance: many
d_gene: -
v_gene: TRBV20-1

CDR3aa: CASSSRGTGELFF
CDR3nt: TGTGCCAGCAGTTCCCGCGGGACCGGGGAGCTGTTTTTT
j_gene: TRBJ2-2
abundance: many
d_gene: -
v_gene: TRBV28

CDR3aa: CASSWDNNQPQHF
CDR3nt: TGTGCCAGCAGTTGGGACAACAATCAGCCCCAGCATTTT
j_gene: TRBJ1-5
abundance: many
d_gene: -
v_gene: TRBV6-2/TRBV6-3

CDR3aa: CASKGREGAFGYTF
CDR3nt: TGTGCCAGCAAGGGCCGGGAGGGGGCATTTGGCTACACCTTC
j_gene: TRBJ1-2
abundance: many
d_gene: TRBD1
v_gene: TRBV6-1

CDR3aa: CASSHSEDDPYEQYF
CDR3nt: TGTGCCAGCAGCCATAGTGAGGACGATCCTTACGAGCAGTACTTC
j_gene: TRBJ2-7
abundance: few
d_gene: -
v_gene: TRBV3-1

CDR3aa: CASSPRLASGELFF
CDR3nt: TGTGCCAGCAGCCCAAGACTTGCTTCCGGGGAGCTGTTTTTT
j_gene: TRBJ2-2
abundance: many
d_gene: -
v_gene: TRBV5-4

CDR3aa: CASSRDRVLSGNTIYF
CDR3nt: TGTGCCAGCAGCCGGGACAGGGTCTTGTCTGGAAACACCATATATTTT
j_gene: TRBJ1-3
abundance: many
d_gene: TRBD1
v_gene: TRBV11-2

CDR3aa: CASSSRMLGGGYTF
CDR3nt: TGTGCCAGCAGCTCTCGGATGCTAGGGGGAGGCTACACCTTC
j_gene: TRBJ1-2
abundance: many
d_gene: -
v_gene: TRBV7-2

CDR3aa: CASSLSALYTEAFF
CDR3nt: TGTGCCAGCAGTTTATCCGCCCTATACACTGAAGCTTTCTTT
j_gene: TRBJ1-1
abundance: few
d_gene: -
v_gene: TRBV28

CDR3aa: CASSPTTGRAFYQPQHF
CDR3nt: TGTGCCAGCAGTCCGACTACAGGGAGGGCCTTTTATCAGCCCCAGCATTTT
j_gene: TRBJ1-5
abundance: many
d_gene: -
v_gene: TRBV28

CDR3aa: CASSLLTCRETQYF
CDR3nt: TGTGCCAGCAGCTTACTGACATGCCGAGAGACCCAGTACTTC
j_gene: TRBJ2-5
abundance: -
d_gene: -
v_gene: TRBV7-4